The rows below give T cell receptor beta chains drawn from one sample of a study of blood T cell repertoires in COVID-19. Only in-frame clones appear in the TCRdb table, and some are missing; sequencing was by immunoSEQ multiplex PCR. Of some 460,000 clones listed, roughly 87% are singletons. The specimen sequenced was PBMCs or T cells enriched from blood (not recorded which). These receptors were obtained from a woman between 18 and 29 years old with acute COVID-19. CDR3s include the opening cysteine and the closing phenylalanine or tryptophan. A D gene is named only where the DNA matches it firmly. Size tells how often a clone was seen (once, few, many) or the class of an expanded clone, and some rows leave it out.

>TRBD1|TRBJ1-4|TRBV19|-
TGTGCCAGTAGTCCTTCCCGAACAGGGGCAAAACTGTTTTTT
CASSPSRTGAKLFF
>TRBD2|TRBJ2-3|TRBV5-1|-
TGCGCCAGCAGCGTTAGCGGGGGGGCTAGCACAGATACGCAGTATTTT
CASSVSGGASTDTQYF
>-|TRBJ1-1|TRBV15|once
TGTGCCACCAGCAGAGATCGCGCGGGGCAAGAAGCTTTCTTT
CATSRDRAGQEAFF
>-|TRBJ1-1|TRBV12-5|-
TGTGCTAGTGGTTTGGAACAAACTGAAGCTTTCTTT
CASGLEQTEAFF
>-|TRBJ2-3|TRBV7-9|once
TGTGCCAGCAGCCCTGGCGGAGGGGGCCCAGATACGCAGTATTTT
CASSPGGGGPDTQYF
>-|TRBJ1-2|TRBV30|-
TGTGCCTGGAGTTCGATCGTATTAACAAGTGGCTACACCTTC
CAWSSIVLTSGYTF
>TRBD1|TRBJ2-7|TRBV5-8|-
TGTGCCAGCAGCTACGGGGCATGGGGACAGAACAATCTCTACGAGCAGTACTTC
CASSYGAWGQNNLYEQYF
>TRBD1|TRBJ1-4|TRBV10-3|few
TGTGCCATCAGGACAGGGGAGGGTGAAAAACTGTTTTTT
CAIRTGEGEKLFF
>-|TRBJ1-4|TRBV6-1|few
TGTGCCAGCAGTGACGGTCGGAACAGTCACAATGAAAAACTGTTTTTT
CASSDGRNSHNEKLFF
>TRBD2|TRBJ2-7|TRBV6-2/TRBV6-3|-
TGTGCCAGCAGTTCCTGGGTAGCGGGGAACGAGCAGTACTTC
CASSSWVAGNEQYF
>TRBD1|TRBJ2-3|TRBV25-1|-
TGTGCCAGCATCCGGACAGGGGAGGATACGCAGTATTTT
CASIRTGEDTQYF
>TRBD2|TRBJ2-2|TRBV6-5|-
TGTGCCAGCAGGCTTAGCGGGAGGGACACCGGGGAGCTGTTTTTT
CASRLSGRDTGELFF
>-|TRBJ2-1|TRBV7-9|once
TGTGCCAGCAGCTTAGCGTCGGCAGGGGGAGGTGAGCAGTTCTTC
CASSLASAGGGEQFF
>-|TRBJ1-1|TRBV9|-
TGTGCCAGCAGCCAAGCGACGAACACTGAAGCTTTCTTT
CASSQATNTEAFF
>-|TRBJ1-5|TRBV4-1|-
TGCGCCAGCAGCCAAGATAGGAGGAGTCAGCCCCAGCATTTT
CASSQDRRSQPQHF
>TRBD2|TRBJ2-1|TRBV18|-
TGTGCCAGCTCACCGATCCCTGCCGGGAGGTTCAACAATGAGCAGTTCTTC
CASSPIPAGRFNNEQFF
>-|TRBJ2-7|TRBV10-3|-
TGTGCCATCAGTGAGGGACAGATCTACGAGCAGTACTTC
CAISEGQIYEQYF
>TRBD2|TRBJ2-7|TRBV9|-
TGTGCCAGCTCGGCGCCGGGACTAGCGTCTGAGTACGAGCAGTACTTC
CASSAPGLASEYEQYF
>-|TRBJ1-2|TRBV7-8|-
TGTGCCAGCAGCCAAGGGCGGACAGCCAGATATGGCTACACCTTC
CASSQGRTARYGYTF
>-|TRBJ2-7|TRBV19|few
TGTGCCAGTAGTTCTTGGAGCTCGGGACTCTACGAGCAGTACTTC
CASSSWSSGLYEQYF
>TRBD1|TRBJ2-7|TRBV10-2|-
TGCGCCAGCAGTGAGACGACAGGGCACGAGCAGTACTTC
CASSETTGHEQYF
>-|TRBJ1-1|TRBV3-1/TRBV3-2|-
TGTGCCAGCACCTCGAACACTGAAGCTTTCTTT
CASTSNTEAFF
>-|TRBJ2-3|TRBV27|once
TGTGCCAGCCGGGATAGGCGGACGCAGTATTTT
CASRDRRTQYF
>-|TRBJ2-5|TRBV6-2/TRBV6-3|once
TGTGCCAGCAGTCAAATCTTGGCGGGTCGGCAAGAGACCCAGTACTTC
CASSQILAGRQETQYF
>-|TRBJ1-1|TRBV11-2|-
TGTGCCAGCAGCTTAGGGGGCGCACTGAACACTGAAGCTTTCTTT
CASSLGGALNTEAFF
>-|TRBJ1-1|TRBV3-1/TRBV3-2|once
TGTGCCAGCAGCCAAGGAGCAATGAACACTGAAGCTTTCTTT
CASSQGAMNTEAFF
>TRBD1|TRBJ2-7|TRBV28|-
TGTGCCAGCCTACAGGGGCCAACCTACGAGCAGTACTTC
CASLQGPTYEQYF
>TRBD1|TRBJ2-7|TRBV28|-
TGTGCCAGCAGTTTTAATAAGCGACAGGGCAGCACCCGTTACGAGCAGTACTTC
CASSFNKRQGSTRYEQYF
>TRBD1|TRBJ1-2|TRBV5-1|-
TGCGCCAGCAGCGATAAGGACAGGTTCAACCATGGCTACACCTTC
CASSDKDRFNHGYTF
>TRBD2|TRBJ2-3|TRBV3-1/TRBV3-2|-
TGTGCCAGCAGCGGGACTAGCGGGGGACGTGCTAGCACAGATACGCAGTATTTT
CASSGTSGGRASTDTQYF
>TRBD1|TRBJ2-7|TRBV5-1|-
TGCGCCAGCAGTCTTGGGGACAGGGGGTACGAGCAGTACTTC
CASSLGDRGYEQYF
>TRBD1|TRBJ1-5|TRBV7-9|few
TGTGCCAGCAGCGAATCAGGGACAGGGGCCCGGCAGCCCCAGCATTTT
CASSESGTGARQPQHF
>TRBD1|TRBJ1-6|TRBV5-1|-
TGCGCCAGCAGCTCCGATGGACAGGGGTACTCACCCCTCCACTTT
CASSSDGQGYSPLHF
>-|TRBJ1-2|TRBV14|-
TGTGCCAGCAGCCGTCTACAGGGCAACTATGGCTACACCTTC
CASSRLQGNYGYTF
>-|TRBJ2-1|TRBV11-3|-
TGTGCCAGCAGCCTCGCCCTAGCCGCCGATGAGCAGTTCTTC
CASSLALAADEQFF
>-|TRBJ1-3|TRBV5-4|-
TGTGCCAGCAGCTTGGGTCAGGGAACTGGAAACACCATATATTTT
CASSLGQGTGNTIYF
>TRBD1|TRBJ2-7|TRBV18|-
TGTGCCAGCTCACCAGGACAGGGACGGTTTGGCGAGCAGTACTTC
CASSPGQGRFGEQYF
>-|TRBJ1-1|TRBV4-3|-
TGCGCCAGCAGCCAAGACCCCGGGGGGGTGACTGAAGCTTTCTTT
CASSQDPGGVTEAFF
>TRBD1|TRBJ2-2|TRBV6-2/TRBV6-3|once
TGTGCCAGCAGTTACTCGGGACAGGGTAACACCGGGGAGCTGTTTTTT
CASSYSGQGNTGELFF
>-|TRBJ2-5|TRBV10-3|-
TGTGCCATCAGTGATATGGGAGGCGAGACCCAGTACTTC
CAISDMGGETQYF
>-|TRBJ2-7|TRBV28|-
TGTGCCAGCAGTTCACAGGGCAGGTACGAGCAGTACTTC
CASSSQGRYEQYF
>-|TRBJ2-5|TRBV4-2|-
TGTGCCAGCAGCCAAACGGGACACGACCAAGAGACCCAGTACTTC
CASSQTGHDQETQYF
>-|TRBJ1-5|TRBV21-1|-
TGTGCCAGCAGCAAACGTCTTAGGGGGCGCGAGCAGCCCCAGCATTTT
CASSKRLRGREQPQHF
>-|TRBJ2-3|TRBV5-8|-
TGTGCCAGCAGCTTGGAGGGGCGCACAGATACGCAGTATTTT
CASSLEGRTDTQYF
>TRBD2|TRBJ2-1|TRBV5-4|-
TGTGCCAGCAGCCCAACTAGCGGAAACCTCAATGAGCAGTTCTTC
CASSPTSGNLNEQFF
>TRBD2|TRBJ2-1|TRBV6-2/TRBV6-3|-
TGTGCCAGCAGTTGGACTAGCGGGGGCCAAAAGGGGGAGCAGTTCTTC
CASSWTSGGQKGEQFF
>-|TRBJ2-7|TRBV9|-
TGTGCCAGCAGCGTAGCTCCAGGATTGGCCTACGAGCAGTACTTC
CASSVAPGLAYEQYF
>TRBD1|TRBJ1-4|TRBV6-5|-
TGTGCCAGCAGATTGACAGGGTCAACTAATGAAAAACTGTTTTTT
CASRLTGSTNEKLFF
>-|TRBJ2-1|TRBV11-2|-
TGTGCCAGCAGCTTAGAAGCCCGCCGCACCTACAATGAGCAGTTCTTC
CASSLEARRTYNEQFF